Listed below are T cell receptor beta chains from one sample, sequenced in a study of T cells in Graves' hyperthyroidism and ophthalmopathy. Via MiXCR, TCRdb re-called the multiplex PCR reads, giving one row per CDR3 protein. The data contain fewer than 400,000 distinct CDR3 sequences, approximately 14% of them singletons. Source material: blood. Source of these receptors: a young woman with Graves' hyperthyroidism that later progressed to Graves' ophthalmopathy. Each CDR3 is given with its conserved first and last residue. Each record gives: V gene, D gene, J gene, clone size, CDR3 DNA, CDR3 protein. D genes are given only for firm matches. Expanded clones are given a class, and other clones once, few, many or no size at all.

v_gene: TRBV5-4
d_gene: TRBD1
j_gene: TRBJ1-6
abundance: -
CDR3nt: TGTGCCAGCAGCATCTCGGACAGGGCAAGGCATTCTTCACCCCTCCACTTT
CDR3aa: CASSISDRARHSSPLHF

v_gene: TRBV10-3
d_gene: -
j_gene: TRBJ2-2
abundance: many
CDR3nt: TGTGCCATCAGTGGGCGGGTAGCGGCCAACACCGGGGAGCTGTTTTTT
CDR3aa: CAISGRVAANTGELFF

v_gene: TRBV5-1
d_gene: -
j_gene: TRBJ2-3
abundance: many
CDR3nt: TGCGCCAGCAGCTTAGAGCGGAACCCAGATACGCAGTATTTT
CDR3aa: CASSLERNPDTQYF

v_gene: TRBV6-2/TRBV6-3
d_gene: TRBD2
j_gene: TRBJ2-7
abundance: many
CDR3nt: TGTGCCAGCAGTAACCCCGGACTAGCGGGATCCTACGAGCAGTACTTC
CDR3aa: CASSNPGLAGSYEQYF

v_gene: TRBV5-8
d_gene: TRBD1
j_gene: TRBJ2-3
abundance: -
CDR3nt: TGTGCCAGCAGCCACCCGGGACAGGGGGGCACAGATACGCAGTATTTT
CDR3aa: CASSHPGQGGTDTQYF

v_gene: TRBV11-2
d_gene: -
j_gene: TRBJ2-1
abundance: many
CDR3nt: TGTGCCAGCAGCCTAGAGCGGCTAGCAGACAATGAGCAGTTCTTC
CDR3aa: CASSLERLADNEQFF

v_gene: TRBV29-1
d_gene: -
j_gene: TRBJ2-1
abundance: -
CDR3nt: TGCAGCGTTGAAGAATCTTCGAGTGAGCAGTTCTTC
CDR3aa: CSVEESSSEQFF

v_gene: TRBV7-9
d_gene: TRBD1
j_gene: TRBJ1-6
abundance: few
CDR3nt: TGTGCCAGCAGCTCGGGACAGGGGAGGTCACCCCTCCACTTT
CDR3aa: CASSSGQGRSPLHF

v_gene: TRBV28
d_gene: TRBD1
j_gene: TRBJ1-5
abundance: many
CDR3nt: TGTGCCAGCAGTTTTCCCCCGACAGGGTCGAGGGAACAGCCCCAGCATTTT
CDR3aa: CASSFPPTGSREQPQHF

v_gene: TRBV20-1
d_gene: TRBD1
j_gene: TRBJ2-3
abundance: many
CDR3nt: TGCAGTGCGGGACAGACAGATACGCAGTATTTT
CDR3aa: CSAGQTDTQYF

v_gene: TRBV12-3/TRBV12-4
d_gene: -
j_gene: TRBJ2-7
abundance: many
CDR3nt: TGTGCCAGCAGTTTGGCCCTAAAAGTCTACGAGCAGTACTTC
CDR3aa: CASSLALKVYEQYF

v_gene: TRBV25-1
d_gene: -
j_gene: TRBJ2-1
abundance: -
CDR3nt: TGTGCCGAGGGGATGGGGAGCTCCTACAATGAGCAGTTCTTC
CDR3aa: CAEGMGSSYNEQFF

v_gene: TRBV20-1
d_gene: TRBD1
j_gene: TRBJ1-1
abundance: many
CDR3nt: TGCAGTGCTAAGACAGGGAGTACTGAAGCTTTCTTT
CDR3aa: CSAKTGSTEAFF

v_gene: TRBV5-4
d_gene: -
j_gene: TRBJ1-1
abundance: few
CDR3nt: TGTGCCAGCAGCTTGGTGGGCTACACTGAAGCTTTCTTT
CDR3aa: CASSLVGYTEAFF

v_gene: TRBV20-1
d_gene: -
j_gene: TRBJ2-7
abundance: many
CDR3nt: TGCAGTGCTGGGGTGGGGGGTGGCTCCTACGAGCAGTACTTC
CDR3aa: CSAGVGGGSYEQYF

v_gene: TRBV28
d_gene: -
j_gene: TRBJ1-1
abundance: few
CDR3nt: TGTGCCAGCAGCCCCCCCGGGGGGGAAGGGATGAACACTGAAGCTTTCTTT
CDR3aa: CASSPPGGEGMNTEAFF

v_gene: TRBV3-1
d_gene: -
j_gene: TRBJ2-1
abundance: many
CDR3nt: TGTGCCAGCAGCCAAGACGCTTTAGGCGGGGCCGCGAATGAGCAGTTCTTC
CDR3aa: CASSQDALGGAANEQFF

v_gene: TRBV28
d_gene: TRBD2
j_gene: TRBJ2-3
abundance: many
CDR3nt: TGTGCCAGCAGGCATCAGGTCGGGGGGTCGACAGATACGCAGTATTTT
CDR3aa: CASRHQVGGSTDTQYF

v_gene: TRBV29-1
d_gene: TRBD2
j_gene: TRBJ2-1
abundance: -
CDR3nt: TGCAGCGTTTATGTCACTAGCGGGAACAATGAGCAGTTCTTC
CDR3aa: CSVYVTSGNNEQFF

v_gene: TRBV6-2/TRBV6-3
d_gene: -
j_gene: TRBJ2-5
abundance: -
CDR3nt: TGTGCCAGCAGTTACTCGACGGTTGTAGGGGTTCAAGAGACCCAGTACTTC
CDR3aa: CASSYSTVVGVQETQYF

v_gene: TRBV4-1
d_gene: -
j_gene: TRBJ2-5
abundance: -
CDR3nt: TGCGCCAGCAGCCAGCCGGGACACATTAAAGAGACCCAGTACTTC
CDR3aa: CASSQPGHIKETQYF

v_gene: TRBV28
d_gene: TRBD1
j_gene: TRBJ2-3
abundance: -
CDR3nt: TGTGCCGGCAGCGGACTCCACGGGACAGGGACCACAGATACGCAGTATTTT
CDR3aa: CAGSGLHGTGTTDTQYF

v_gene: TRBV6-1
d_gene: TRBD1
j_gene: TRBJ2-7
abundance: many
CDR3nt: TGTGCCAGCAGCCCCTACGTGACAGGGAGCTCCTACGAGCAGTACTTC
CDR3aa: CASSPYVTGSSYEQYF

v_gene: TRBV7-9
d_gene: -
j_gene: TRBJ1-1
abundance: many
CDR3nt: TGTGCCAGCAGCGCAAGTCCAGGGCAGGCGGCGGGCACTGAAGCTTTCTTT
CDR3aa: CASSASPGQAAGTEAFF

v_gene: TRBV7-9
d_gene: TRBD1
j_gene: TRBJ1-1
abundance: once
CDR3nt: TGTGCCAGCAGCTCATGGGGGACAGACGACACTGAAGCTTTCTTT
CDR3aa: CASSSWGTDDTEAFF

v_gene: TRBV5-4
d_gene: TRBD2
j_gene: TRBJ2-7
abundance: -
CDR3nt: TGTGCCAGCAGCAAGATGGGACTAGCGCTACCGATTACCTACGAGCAGTACTTC
CDR3aa: CASSKMGLALPITYEQYF